This T cell receptor beta chain was identified during a study of T cell clonotyping in hematopoietic cell transplantation. About the research overall: Recipient samples before transplant were obtained post-cytoreduction.

General study points: Broader posttransplant TCR repertoire diversity was predicted by graft donor and pretransplant recipient Inverse Simpson Index values. At the given depth, recipient repertoires were over 97% de novo clonotypes.

Turning to this clone: As yet, its antigen is unknown.

Repertoires were generated with immunoSEQ multiplex PCR, while TCRdb's copy carries only in-frame clones and drops some. This sample yields roughly 30,000 clones, of which over 60% are seen a single time; 6% to 8% belongs to the top ten. The CDR3 covers 13 residues. Germline CDR1 MNHNS, CDR2 SASEGT. Trimming removed 6 bases from V and 5 bases from J, with 13 bases in between. Documented time point: recipient sample about 28 days before transplant, after cytoreduction. This sequence originates from a woman under 40 with chronic myeloid leukemia. Some clones in this sample may be carry-over from other donors' samples. The V and J genes are TRBV6-1 and TRBJ1-1; a weak D match, TRBD1 (6 bases). The input for sequencing was peripheral blood mononuclear cells, taken before stem cell transplant. The CDR3 is CASRLTGITEAFF. The CDR3 DNA is TGTGCCAGCAGGTTGACAGGAATTACTGAAGCTTTCTTT.